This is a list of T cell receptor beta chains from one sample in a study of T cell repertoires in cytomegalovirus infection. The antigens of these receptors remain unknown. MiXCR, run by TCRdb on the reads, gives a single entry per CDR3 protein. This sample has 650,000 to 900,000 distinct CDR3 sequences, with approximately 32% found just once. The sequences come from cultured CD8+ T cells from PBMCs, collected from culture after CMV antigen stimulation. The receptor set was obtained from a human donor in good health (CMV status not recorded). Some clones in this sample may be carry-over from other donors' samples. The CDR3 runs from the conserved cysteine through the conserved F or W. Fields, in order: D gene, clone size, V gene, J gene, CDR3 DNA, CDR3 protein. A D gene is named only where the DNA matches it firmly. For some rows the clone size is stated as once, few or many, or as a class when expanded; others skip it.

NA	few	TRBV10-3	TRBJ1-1	TGTGCCATCAGTGAGGTGGCTGGATATCCCAACGCTGAAGCTTTCTTT	CAISEVAGYPNAEAFF
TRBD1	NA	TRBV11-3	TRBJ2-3	TGTGCCAGCAGCTCGGGGACAGGGGGCAATGAAGATACGCAGTATTTT	CASSSGTGGNEDTQYF
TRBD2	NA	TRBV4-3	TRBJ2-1	TGCGCCAGCTCAACTGGGGCGGGGGGGAACAATGAGCAGTTCTTC	CASSTGAGGNNEQFF
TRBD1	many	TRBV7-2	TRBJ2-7	TGTGCCAGCAGCTTGACAGGGGCGGACTACGAGCAGTACTTC	CASSLTGADYEQYF
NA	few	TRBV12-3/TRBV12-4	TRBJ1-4	TGTGCCAGCAGTACCCGGATAGATGAAAAACTGTTTTTT	CASSTRIDEKLFF
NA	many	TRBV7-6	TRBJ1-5	TGTGCCAGCAGCTTTTTACGCAGGGCCAATCAGCCCCAGCATTTT	CASSFLRRANQPQHF
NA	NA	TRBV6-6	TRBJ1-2	TGTGCCAGCAGTCCCGACAGGAAGCTTAACTATGGCTACACCTTC	CASSPDRKLNYGYTF
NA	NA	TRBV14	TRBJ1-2	TGTGCCAGCAGCCATAGGGACATTAACTTC	CASSHRDINF
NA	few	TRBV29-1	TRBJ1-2	TGCAGCGCTACAACGGGCCAGACCTATGGCTACACCTTC	CSATTGQTYGYTF
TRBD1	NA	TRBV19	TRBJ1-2	TGTGCCAGTAGTATCCCACCGACAGGGGATCGCTATGGCTACACCTTC	CASSIPPTGDRYGYTF
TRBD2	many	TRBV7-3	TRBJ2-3	TGTGCCAGCAGTTATAGCGGGGGAACAGATACGCAGTATTTT	CASSYSGGTDTQYF
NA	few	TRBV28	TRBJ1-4	TGTGCCAGCAGTTTATTTACGGAACGGCATAATGAAAAACTGTTTTTT	CASSLFTERHNEKLFF
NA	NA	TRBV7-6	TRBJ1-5	TGTGTCAGCAGCCCAACGACAGAAAATCAGCCCCAGCATTTT	CVSSPTTENQPQHF
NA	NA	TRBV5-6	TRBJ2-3	TGTGCCAGCAGCTTGGACAGGGTAATCTATAACACAGATACGCAGTATTTT	CASSLDRVIYNTDTQYF
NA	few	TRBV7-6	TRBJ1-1	TGTGCCAGCAGCCAAGTCGGGGCCTTGAACACTGAAGCTTTCTTT	CASSQVGALNTEAFF
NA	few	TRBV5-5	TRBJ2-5	TGTGCCAGCAGACCTCGGGACTCTACTTGGGGGACCCAGTACTTC	CASRPRDSTWGTQYF
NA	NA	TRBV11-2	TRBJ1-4	TGTGCCAGCAGTGCAGGGCCCTATAATGAAAAACTGTTTTTT	CASSAGPYNEKLFF
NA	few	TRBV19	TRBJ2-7	TGTGCCAGTAGTATATTGGAGACGGCAGTTGACGAGCAGTACTTC	CASSILETAVDEQYF
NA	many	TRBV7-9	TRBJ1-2	TGTGCCAGCAGCCCAGGGGTTTCTAACTATGGCTACACCTTC	CASSPGVSNYGYTF
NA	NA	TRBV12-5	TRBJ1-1	TGTGCTAGTGGAGACTATCCCGGTGCGAGGGGAGGTGACACTGAAGCTTTCTTT	CASGDYPGARGGDTEAFF
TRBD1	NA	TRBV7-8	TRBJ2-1	TGTGCCAGCAGCTCGGACAGGGGGACTGAGCAGTTCTTC	CASSSDRGTEQFF
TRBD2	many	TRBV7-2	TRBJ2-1	TGTGCCAGCAGCTTAACTTGGACTAGCGGACACAATGAGCAGTTCTTC	CASSLTWTSGHNEQFF
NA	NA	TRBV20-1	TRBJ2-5	TGCAGTGCTAGAGATCGTCAGGGTGGTTATCCCCGGGAGACCCAGTACTTC	CSARDRQGGYPRETQYF
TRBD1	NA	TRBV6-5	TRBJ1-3	TGTGCCAGCAGTCGACAGGGGCGAATCTCTGGAAACACCATATATTTT	CASSRQGRISGNTIYF
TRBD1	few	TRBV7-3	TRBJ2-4	TGTGCCAGCAGCCCAGGGACAGGCCTCGATCAAAACATTCAGTACTTC	CASSPGTGLDQNIQYF
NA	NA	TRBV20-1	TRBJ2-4	TGCAGTGCTAGGGCGCAGGGAAACATTCAGTACTTC	CSARAQGNIQYF
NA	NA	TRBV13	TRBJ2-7	TGTGCCAGCAGCGAGCACTACGAGCAGTACTTC	CASSEHYEQYF
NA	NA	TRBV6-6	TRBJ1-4	TGTGCCAGCAGTTACCCAAGGGAAGGGGTTGAAAAACTGTTTTTT	CASSYPREGVEKLFF
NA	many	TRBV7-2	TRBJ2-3	TGTGCCAGCAGCTTAGTGGCTCGGGGCTTATTAGATACGCAGTATTTT	CASSLVARGLLDTQYF
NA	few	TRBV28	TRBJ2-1	TGTGCCAGCAGTTTAAGGGCAGGGCATGAGCAGTTCTTC	CASSLRAGHEQFF
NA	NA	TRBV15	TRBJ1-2	TGTGCCACCAGCAGAGATCGGGGGGGCAACTATGGCTACACCTTC	CATSRDRGGNYGYTF
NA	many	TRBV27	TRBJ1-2	TGTGCCAGCAGTTTTCAGGGGTCCTATGGCTACACCTTC	CASSFQGSYGYTF
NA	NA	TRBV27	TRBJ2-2	TGTGCCAGCTTTGCTCTAAACACCGGGGAGCTGTTTTTT	CASFALNTGELFF
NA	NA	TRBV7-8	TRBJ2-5	TGTGCCAGCAGCTTAGTGGTGGGTAGGCAAGAGACCCAGTACTTC	CASSLVVGRQETQYF
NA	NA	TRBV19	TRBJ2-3	TGTGCCAGTAGTATTTGGGTTGCAGATACGCAGTATTTT	CASSIWVADTQYF
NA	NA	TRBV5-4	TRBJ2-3	TGTGCCAGCAGCGCGAAACTGGCGGGGACAGACACAGATACGCAGTATTTT	CASSAKLAGTDTDTQYF
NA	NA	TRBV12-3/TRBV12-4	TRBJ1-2	TGTGCCAGCAGTTTCGAACAGGGCTACTATGGCTACACCTTC	CASSFEQGYYGYTF
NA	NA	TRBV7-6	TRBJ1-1	TGTGCCAGCAGCTTAGCCGATGTGAACACTGAAGCTTTCTTT	CASSLADVNTEAFF
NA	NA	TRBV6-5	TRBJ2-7	TGTGCCAGCAGTTACTCGGGGACATACTACGAGCAGTACTTC	CASSYSGTYYEQYF
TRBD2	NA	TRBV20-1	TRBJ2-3	TGCAGTGCTAGAGTGGTAGCGGGGGGAGATACGCAGTATTTT	CSARVVAGGDTQYF
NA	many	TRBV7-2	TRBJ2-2	TGTGCCAGCAGCTTAGGGCCCGGATACACCGGGGAGCTGTTTTTT	CASSLGPGYTGELFF
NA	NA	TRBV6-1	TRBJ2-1	TGTGCCAGCACTCCCCCGGGGGTTTGGGAGCCAGGGCAGTTCTTC	CASTPPGVWEPGQFF
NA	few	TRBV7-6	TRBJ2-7	TGTGCCAGCAGCTACGACAGCTACGAGCAGTACTTC	CASSYDSYEQYF
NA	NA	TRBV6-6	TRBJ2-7	TGTGCCAGCAGTTACTCGACTAGTTTCGAGCAGTACTTC	CASSYSTSFEQYF
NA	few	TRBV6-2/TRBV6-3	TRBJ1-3	TGTGCCAGCAGTTACATGGAGAGCTCTGGAAACACCATATATTTT	CASSYMESSGNTIYF
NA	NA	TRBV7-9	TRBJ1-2	TGTGCCATCCACCCCGGGTTTCCGAGAGGCTACACCTTC	CAIHPGFPRGYTF
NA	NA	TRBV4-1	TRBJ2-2	TGCGCCAGCAGCCAACCCTCAACCACCGGGGAGCTGTTTTTT	CASSQPSTTGELFF
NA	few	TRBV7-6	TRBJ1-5	TGTGCCAGCAGCTTAGAGGCATCTAGCAATCAGCCCCAGCATTTT	CASSLEASSNQPQHF